Sequencing of this T cell receptor (beta chain) was carried out in a study of T cells in narcolepsy. About the study: Patients with NT1 or NT2 and healthy control donors were enrolled. Broader study findings: No autoreactive T cell clone sequences appeared in some memory CD4+ repertoires.

The CDR3 spans 14 residues. Per the germline V gene, CDR1 is SGHVS and CDR2 is FQNEAQ. The V gene end was trimmed by 5 bases and the J gene end by 1 base; junction bases not matched to a gene: 4. With respect to this clone: Antigen specificity is unknown.

Libraries were prepared by immunoSEQ multiplex PCR; TCRdb keeps only in-frame clonotypes and omits some of them. Of about 27,000 clones in the sample, 70% to 80% are singletons; the top ten hold nearly 3.5%. The sequenced sample was CD45RA- memory CD4+ T cells from PBMCs. The sequence was obtained from a human donor with narcolepsy. The chain carries TRBV7-8 and TRBJ1-1; TRBD1 agrees at 7 bases. The chain's CDR3 is CASSPRDRNTEAFF. The CDR3 region has the DNA TGTGCCAGCAGCCCCCGGGACAGGAACACTGAAGCTTTCTTT.